What follows describes a single T cell receptor beta chain. This entry belongs to a study of blood T cell repertoires in COVID-19. It was during active infection that Seattle patients were enrolled and then longitudinally followed. Produced via immunoSEQ multiplex PCR; TCRdb's table is partial and in-frame only. This table has over 70,000 clones, 90% appearing once. Sequenced input: peripheral blood. This sequence was found in a man younger than 35 with COVID-19, enrolled during active disease.

CDR3 sequence: CASSSRTGNSPLHF. The CDR3 DNA reads TGTGCCAGTAGTTCCCGGACAGGCAATTCACCCCTCCACTTT. The V call is TRBV19, the J call TRBJ1-6; TRBD1 matches at 7 bases. CDR3 size: 14 residues. Germline trimming cut 5 bases from V and 7 bases from J; bases unmatched to any gene: 5. Germline values: CDR1 LNHDA, CDR2 SQIVND (reference sequence).